The 20 T cell receptor beta chains below come from one sample, sequenced in a study of blood T cell repertoires in COVID-19. Sequencing was performed with immunoSEQ multiplex PCR; in TCRdb, only in-frame clones are kept and a portion is missing. Of about 140,000 clones in the sample, 81% were seen once. The sample comprised peripheral blood. The receptor set was obtained from a human donor in a cohort sampled during active COVID-19.

The chain links TRBV15 to TRBJ2-7; a weak D match, TRBD2 (6 bases). The germline V and J ends were trimmed by 1 base and 1 base, with 11 bases remaining between them. From germline, CDR1 is LNHNV and CDR2 YYDKDF (reference sequence). This CDR3 contains 15 residues. The CDR3 region is CATSRGGIGSYEQYF. The CDR3 region has the DNA TGTGCCACCAGCAGAGGCGGGATCGGGTCCTACGAGCAGTACTTC.

The V and J genes are TRBV19 and TRBJ2-7, with 8 bases matching TRBD1. V was pared by 5 bases and J by 4 bases, with 13 bases of the junction left unmatched. The CDR3 has 16 amino acids. Germline V lookup: CDR1 LNHDA, CDR2 SQIVND (reference sequence). This CDR3 is CASSGRLGQGAYEQYF. The CDR3 DNA sequence: TGTGCCAGTAGTGGGCGTTTGGGTCAGGGGGCGTACGAGCAGTACTTC.

This chain joins TRBV9 and TRBJ2-5; TRBD1 agrees at 7 bases. V lost 4 bases, J lost 0 bases, and 9 bases stayed unmatched. The germline CDR1 and CDR2 sequences are SGDLS and YYNGEE. The CDR3 runs 16 residues. In DNA form, the CDR3 reads TGTGCCAGCAGCATACAGGGGACATTGTACCAAGAGACCCAGTACTTC. Translation: CASSIQGTLYQETQYF.

The chain has TRBV6-2 or TRBV6-3 and TRBJ1-1; TRBD1 aligns across 7 bases. J lost 0 bases, V lost 4 bases, and 17 bases had no gene match. Germline lookup yields CDR1 MNHEY and CDR2 SVGEGT. The CDR3 consists of 19 residues. CDR3 in DNA: TGTGCCAGCAGTTTCCGACAGGGTGAGGGAAGGAACATGAACACTGAAGCTTTCTTT. Protein sequence: CASSFRQGEGRNMNTEAFF.

The rearrangement links TRBV7-6 to TRBJ2-5, with D possibly TRBD1 on 6 matching bases. The CDR3 sequence is 14 residues long. Trimming removed 3 bases at V and 2 bases at J, with 10 bases between. The V gene's germline CDR1 is SGHVS and CDR2 FNYEAQ. Written as DNA, the CDR3 is TGTGCCAGCAGCTTTACAGGGATGCAAGAGACCCAGTACTTC. Encoded protein: CASSFTGMQETQYF.

The chain links TRBV6-5 to TRBJ1-2; 8 nucleotides align to TRBD1. Germline lookup yields CDR1 MNHEY and CDR2 SVGAGI. V lost 6 bases, J lost 4 bases, and 7 bases stayed unmatched. The CDR3 is 14 amino acids. The CDR3, as DNA: TGTGCCAGCAGAAACAGGGGGTCCGGCTATGGCTACACCTTC. It codes for CASRNRGSGYGYTF.

This clone was recorded a few times. The chain carries TRBV19 and TRBJ2-1, with TRBD2 matching over 10 bases. Losses at the gene ends were 5 bases for V and 4 bases for J; bases not matched to a gene: 5. This CDR3 spans 15 amino acids. Germline CDR1 LNHDA, CDR2 SQIVND (reference sequence). The CDR3 region has the DNA TGTGCCAGTAGTCGTCTAGCGGGAGTATACAATGAGCAGTTCTTC. It encodes CASSRLAGVYNEQFF.

This chain links TRBV2 with TRBJ1-4, with TRBD1 identical over 7 bases. J gave up 8 bases and V 6 bases, and 9 bases lay outside the gene matches. Germline V CDR1 and CDR2: SNHLY, FYNNEI. The CDR3 totals 14 residues. The CDR3 sequence: CASRIGQVDEKLFF. CDR3 DNA sequence: TGTGCCAGCAGAATCGGACAGGTCGACGAAAAACTGTTTTTT.

Remarks on this clone: The junction does not match germline at one end; this may be a read error. J is TRBJ2-7 and V is TRBV7-2; 12 bases match TRBD2. CDR1 SGHTA and CDR2 FQGNSA come from the germline V gene. The CDR3 loop spans 14 amino acids. The CDR3 DNA sequence: TGTGCCAGCAGCCCGACTAGCGGGAGTTACGGGCAGTACTTC. Translation gives CASSPTSGSYGQYF.

The CDR3 loop is CASSLLRGNTIYF. In DNA, the CDR3 is TGTGCCAGCAGCTTACTACGAGGAAACACCATATATTTT. This chain links TRBV7-2 with TRBJ1-3; no definite D call. V lost 2 bases and J 4 bases, leaving 6 bases between the germline ends. The CDR3 extends over 13 amino acids. Germline V gene data show CDR1 as SGHTA and CDR2 as FQGNSA.

This chain joins TRBV27 and TRBJ2-2; 9 positions match TRBD1. Per the germline V gene, CDR1 is MNHEY and CDR2 is SMNVEV (reference sequence). J lost 4 bases, V lost 5 bases, and 5 bases had no gene match. CDR3 length: 15 residues. DNA of the CDR3: TGTGCCAGCAGTCCACAGGGGGCCATCACCGGGGAGCTGTTTTTT. Translating it yields CASSPQGAITGELFF.

The chain combines TRBV27 with TRBJ1-2; D is ambiguous. CDR3 length: 13 residues. Germline V gene lookup returns CDR1 MNHEY and CDR2 SMNVEV (reference sequence). V lost 5 bases and J 4 bases, leaving 11 bases between the germline ends. The CDR3 sequence is CASSGGAFYGYTF. The CDR3 bases are TGTGCCAGCAGTGGAGGTGCGTTCTATGGCTACACCTTC.

This rearrangement joins TRBV18 to TRBJ1-6; the match to TRBD1 covers 7 bases. CDR1 is KGHSH and CDR2 is LQKENI in the germline V gene. V was clipped by 3 bases and J by 10 bases; unmatched bases: 6. This CDR3 spans 14 amino acids. As DNA, the CDR3 is TGTGCCAGCTCACCGGAGGCACAGGGGTCACCCCTCCACTTT. Amino acids: CASSPEAQGSPLHF.

V and J are TRBV5-1 and TRBJ1-2, with 9 bases identical to TRBD1. There are 15 residues in the CDR3. The V segment lost 0 bases and the J segment 4 bases; nucleotides outside the gene matches: 4. CDR1 and CDR2 from the germline V gene are SGHRS and YFSETQ. CDR3 protein: CASSLGTGATYGYTF. CDR3 DNA sequence: TGCGCCAGCAGCTTGGGGACAGGGGCTACCTATGGCTACACCTTC.

The V gene is TRBV29-1, the J gene TRBJ1-1, with TRBD1 identical over 8 bases. CDR1 and CDR2 from the germline V gene are SQVTM and ANQGSEA. The CDR3 sequence is 13 residues long. The V and J ends lost 6 bases and 5 bases, in that order; junction bases with no gene match: 8. As DNA, the CDR3 is TGCAGCGTAGCCGGACAGGGCAGGACTGAAGCTTTCTTT. Translated, it gives CSVAGQGRTEAFF.

The chain couples TRBV28 to TRBJ1-2; weak D call: TRBD1 (6 bases). V was cut by 6 bases and J by 0 bases, with 11 bases left in between. The CDR3 loop spans 14 amino acids. CDR1 and CDR2 (germline): MDHEN, SYDVKM. The CDR3 sequence: CASRGHPSNYGYTF. CDR3 coding DNA: TGTGCCAGCAGGGGACACCCTTCTAACTATGGCTACACCTTC.

J is TRBJ1-2 and V is TRBV28, with TRBD1 matching 7 bases. Trimming removed 6 bases from V and 6 bases from J; junction bases left unmatched: 7. Germline-derived CDR1 and CDR2 are MDHEN and SYDVKM. The CDR3 has 13 residues. This chain's CDR3 is CASSVTGVDGYTF. DNA of the CDR3: TGTGCCAGCAGCGTTACAGGGGTAGATGGCTACACCTTC.

This rearrangement joins TRBV4-2 to TRBJ2-3, with 9 nucleotides matching TRBD2. The CDR3 runs to 13 residues. CDR1 and CDR2 (germline): LGHNA, YNFKEQ. With 8 bases clipped from V and 1 base from J, the junction kept 1 base outside the gene matches. CDR3 sequence: CASRTSGTDTQYF. The CDR3 DNA is TGTGCCAGCCGGACTAGCGGCACAGATACGCAGTATTTT.

On this clone: This specimen includes other DNA sequences encoding the same CDR3. The chain carries TRBV18 and TRBJ2-5, with 8 positions matching TRBD1. The CDR3 is 14 residues long. The trim removed 3 bases at V and 1 base at J, leaving 1 base unmatched. The germline gives CDR1 KGHSH, CDR2 LQKENI. The chain's CDR3 is CASSPGQGQETQYF. The DNA of the CDR3 is TGTGCCAGCTCACCCGGACAGGGCCAAGAGACCCAGTACTTC. Supplemented by reference TRBV18 and TRBJ2-5, the full variable domain reads NAGVMQNPRHLVRRRGQEARLRCSPMKGHSHVYWYRQLPEEGLKFMVYLQKENIIDESGMPKERFSAEFPKEGPSILRIQQVVRGDSAAYFCASSPGQGQETQYFGPGTRLLVL.

This rearrangement joins TRBV7-6 to TRBJ2-2, with 8 bases identical to TRBD2. The CDR3 totals 18 residues. Germline CDR1 SGHVS, CDR2 FNYEAQ. The J segment lost 5 bases and the V segment lost 5 bases, leaving 16 bases of the junction unmatched. The CDR3 here is CASSPYNPGLGVTGELFF. The CDR3 coding sequence is TGTGCCAGCAGCCCCTACAACCCGGGACTAGGAGTTACCGGGGAGCTGTTTTTT.